What follows is one TCR beta chain and its context. The sample comes from a study of control samples from healthy donors and cancer patients. Sequencing was performed with immunoSEQ multiplex PCR; in TCRdb, only in-frame clones are kept and a portion is missing. Here the sample spans approximately 54,000 clones, roughly 86% being singletons. V lost 4 bases and J 5 bases, leaving 19 bases between the germline ends. The CDR3 length is 15 residues. Per the germline V gene, CDR1 is SGDLS and CDR2 is YYNGEE. Sequencing was done on a sample of PBMCs. This clonotype originated in a man in his forties or fifties with head and neck cancer. The V gene is TRBV9, the J gene TRBJ2-7; D is uncertain. CDR3 DNA: TGTGCCAGCAGCCCCCGGGCAGAGAATACCCACGAGCAGTACTTC. This codes for CASSPRAENTHEQYF.